This record concerns one T cell receptor (beta chain) sequence. The target of this receptor is not known. No base-level quality is on record; no much larger clone is a single base apart. Genomic DNA was used for TRB sequencing, which was performed with the immunoSEQ assay at survey resolution or with the hsTCRB kit. As for the original processing: The immunoSEQ software handled initial read processing, and the LymphoSeq R package was used for repertoire analyses. Clonality was computed as 1 minus normalized Shannon entropy; Gini coefficient was also calculated for each TRB dataset. To infer phenotypes in unsorted samples, TRB sequences from sorted subsets of the recipient or donor were mapped onto unsorted samples from the same recipient. TCRdb took over this immuneACCESS table, retaining in-frame rearrangements with V and J assigned. Such tables are incomplete; in checked studies, under half of the missing clones stem from an unresolved V gene, and the remainder is unexplained. D and trimming come from the DNA, and the V and J calls and clone size come from that table. The sample data list about 16,000 clones, and about four fifths of these were observed just once. The top ten clones comprise 2.5% to 3.5% of the sample.

The data are from a study of T cells after posttransplantation cyclophosphamide (dated by TCRdb to the mid-2010s). Looking at the study overall: The study tracked T cell repertoire reconstitution by TRB sequencing after myeloablative bone marrow transplantation using posttransplantation cyclophosphamide as GVHD prophylaxis. Samples from 30 to 40 PTCy-treated patients and 16 related bone marrow donors of those patients were subjected to antigen receptor sequencing. Blood from all 35 or so PTCy patients who had 1-year posttransplant specimens underwent TRB sequencing. In 3 patients, up to about 3 additional blood samples taken between 2 and 5.2 years after transplant also underwent TRB sequencing, as did pretransplant blood from a handful of patients. Because TRA and TRB clonality correlated tightly in 10 or so samples, later TCR analyses were limited to TRB. Public TRB sequences were queried against a database of over 3,500 sequences associated with responses to pathogens, tumor antigens, self-antigens and alloantigens. Overall study results and their limits: Donor-recipient similarity was low at 1-2 months but increased during the first year, and donor CD8+ memory clones often dominated later blood repertoires. Across 45 patients, recipient CMV seropositivity and CMV reactivation were highly associated with TRB clonality; PTCy diversity was similar to CNI/methotrexate controls. The TRB repertoires of T cells infiltrating skin or the GI tract showed only limited overlap with the TRB repertoires found in blood.

A control cohort of more than ten patients who had been given myeloablative marrow transplants with methotrexate plus a calcineurin inhibitor was sampled 1 year after transplant. Mononuclear cells from peripheral blood and bone marrow were separated by Ficoll-Hypaque density centrifugation and then cryopreserved. Its CDR3 holds 12 amino acids, cysteine through phenylalanine. The only DNA kept is the CDR3, 36 bases in frame from the first base. Ends trimmed: V by 5 bases, J by 5 bases; bases unmatched to a gene: 2. CDR1 and CDR2 are read off the germline V gene as SGHTA and FQGNSA. The sequence was collected from a male patient aged 25-45 years who received an allogeneic stem cell transplant from an unrelated donor, was CMV-positive, and had acute and chronic GVHD. After a transplant, the graft donor may have provided part of the T cells. Here the chain combines TRBV7-2 and TRBJ1-1, with 7 bases aligning to TRBD1. This specimen was PBMCs, taken around 410 days after allogeneic stem cell transplant with calcineurin inhibitor and methotrexate. Here the CDR3 is given as CASSATGTEAFF. The DNA sequence follows: TGTGCCAGCAGCGCGACAGGGACTGAAGCTTTCTTT. The entire variable domain, with the stretches around the CDR3 drawn from the reference TRBV7-2 and TRBJ1-1 proteins, is GAGVSQSPSNKVTEKGKDVELRCDPISGHTALYWYRQSLGQGLEFLIYFQGNSAPDKSGLPSDRFSAERTGGSVSTLTIQRTQQEDSAVYLCASSATGTEAFFGQGTRLTVV.